This entry lists 15 T cell receptor beta chains sequenced from one sample in a study of HIV-infected patients and healthy controls. TCRdb recomputed calls from the 5' RACE reads with MiXCR, one row per CDR3 protein. This sample yields more than 15,000 distinct CDR3 sequences, of which around 20% are seen a single time; approximately 35% belongs to the top ten. The material sequenced was CD8+ T cells from blood. These receptors were collected from a human donor in good health.

In its sample, this clonotype was seen many times. The gene calls are TRBV7-9 and TRBJ2-1, with 9 bases fitting TRBD2. The CDR3 has 15 amino acids. V shed 5 bases and J 8 bases; nucleotides not matched to a gene: 10. Germline V gives CDR1 SEHNR, CDR2 FQNEAQ (reference sequence). CDR3 in DNA: TGTGCCAGCAGCCCTAGCGGGAACGGAGACTATGAGCAGTTCTTC. This sequence encodes CASSPSGNGDYEQFF.

The rearrangement joins TRBV12-3 or TRBV12-4 to TRBJ2-7; TRBD2 agrees at 11 bases. With V trimmed by 4 bases and J by 1 base, 3 bases remained unmatched. The CDR3 loop spans 15 amino acids. The CDR3 DNA sequence: TGTGCCAGCAGTTACGGGACTAGCGGATCCTACGAGCAGTACTTC. This codes for CASSYGTSGSYEQYF.

This chain links TRBV27 with TRBJ1-5; D is unclear. V lost 2 bases to trimming and J lost 8 bases, with 7 bases between them. The germline gives CDR1 MNHEY, CDR2 SMNVEV (reference sequence). The CDR3 length is 12 residues. The CDR3 nucleotides are TGTGCCAGCAGTTTAATCGGGGAGCCCCAGCATTTT. The encoded protein is CASSLIGEPQHF.

The chain has TRBV10-3 and TRBJ1-1, with D unresolved. V lost 8 bases and J 5 bases, leaving 9 bases between the germline ends. Germline V lookup: CDR1 ENHRY, CDR2 SYGVKD. The length of the CDR3 is 11 residues. CDR3 amino acids: CAIGLGTEAFF. In nucleotides, the CDR3 is TGTGCCATCGGATTGGGGACTGAAGCTTTCTTT.

This clonotype was picked up a small number of times. This chain joins TRBV19 and TRBJ1-5, with no clear D. V lost 2 bases, J lost 3 bases, and 5 bases lay in between. This CDR3 has 13 amino acids. Germline V gives CDR1 LNHDA, CDR2 SQIVND (reference sequence). In DNA, the CDR3 is TGTGCCAGTAGTATAAACGCCAATCAGCCCCAGCATTTT. Protein sequence: CASSINANQPQHF. The full variable domain, with the rest looked up from reference TRBV19 and TRBJ1-5, is DGGITQSPKYLFRKEGQNVTLSCEQNLNHDAMYWYRQDPGQGLRLIYYSQIVNDFQKGDIAEGYSVSREKKESFPLTVTSAQKNPTAFYLCASSINANQPQHFGDGTRLSIL.

This clonotype was picked up a small number of times. The CDR3 sequence is CASSRAGALYEQYF. CDR3 in DNA: TGTGCCAGCAGCCGAGCGGGGGCATTGTACGAGCAGTACTTC. This sequence joins TRBV14 and TRBJ2-7; 8 bases match TRBD2. Looked up from germline, CDR1 is SGHDN and CDR2 is FVKESK. CDR3 length: 14 residues. V was clipped by 4 bases and J by 4 bases; unmatched bases: 6.

CDR3 sequence reads: CASSPQGASNQPQHF. DNA of the CDR3: TGTGCCAGCAGTCCGCAGGGGGCCAGCAATCAGCCCCAGCATTTT. The chain has TRBV6-5 and TRBJ1-5, with 8 bases aligning to TRBD1. The CDR3 consists of 15 residues. V gave up 5 bases and J gave up 1 base; unmatched junction bases: 4. CDR1 and CDR2 from the germline V gene are MNHEY and SVGAGI.

This clonotype was seen more than once but under ten times. V usage is TRBV7-9 and J usage is TRBJ2-5, with a possible D match to TRBD1 (6 bases). The ends were cut back, 5 bases at V and 0 bases at J, with 16 bases in the middle. Germline V gene sequence: CDR1 SEHNR, CDR2 FQNEAQ (reference sequence). The CDR3 length is 16 residues. CDR3 sequence reads: CASSPKQGWYQETQYF. The CDR3 DNA reads TGTGCCAGCAGCCCTAAACAGGGATGGTACCAAGAGACCCAGTACTTC. The full variable domain, completed using reference TRBV7-9 and TRBJ2-5, is DTGVSQNPRHKITKRGQNVTFRCDPISEHNRLYWYRQTLGQGPEFLTYFQNEAQLEKSRLLSDRFSAERPKGSFSTLEIQRTEQGDSAMYLCASSPKQGWYQETQYFGPGTRLLVL.

The table lists this clonotype with many counts. The chain's CDR3 is CASSQDPPTTGSAEKLFF. The CDR3 bases are TGCGCCAGCAGCCAAGATCCCCCTACTACAGGGTCGGCGGAAAAACTGTTTTTT. This chain uses TRBV4-1 with TRBJ1-4, with D maybe TRBD1 (6 bases). The CDR3 has 18 amino acids. The germline CDR1 and CDR2 sequences are MGHRA and YSYEKL. Trimming removed 0 bases from V and 8 bases from J, with 22 bases in between.

In its sample, this clonotype was seen a few times. The chain recombines TRBV19 with TRBJ2-7; D unclear. Germline V lookup: CDR1 LNHDA, CDR2 SQIVND (reference sequence). The V end was cut by 4 bases, the J end by 5 bases, with 12 bases between. The CDR3 runs to 13 residues. CDR3 coding DNA: TGTGCCAGTAGTACGGGCCTTCTGAACGAGCAGTACTTC. Amino acids: CASSTGLLNEQYF.

CDR3 bases: TGTGCCAGTAGGACACGGGACAGTTTTAGCAATCAGCCCCAGCATTTT. Amino acids: CASRTRDSFSNQPQHF. The chain carries TRBV19 and TRBJ1-5; 7 bases are shared with TRBD1. After removal of 6 bases from V and 0 bases from J, the junction contained 8 bases not matched to a gene. Germline V CDR1 and CDR2: LNHDA, SQIVND (reference sequence). The CDR3 length is 16 residues.

This clonotype showed up just a few times. The chain links TRBV7-9 to TRBJ1-1, with 9 bases identical to TRBD1. Germline CDR1 is SEHNR and CDR2 is FQNEAQ (reference sequence). V trimming: 5 bases; J trimming: 1 base; junction bases outside the gene matches: 14. This CDR3 has 18 residues. The CDR3, as DNA: TGTGCCAGCAGCCAAACGGACAGGGGAACGCGGGAGAACACTGAAGCTTTCTTT. Its protein is CASSQTDRGTRENTEAFF.

V is TRBV9 and J is TRBJ1-2; D perhaps matches TRBD1 (5 bases). CDR3 length: 15 residues. In germline, CDR1 is SGDLS, CDR2 YYNGEE. V was clipped by 4 bases and J by 0 bases, with 13 bases between them. In DNA, the CDR3 is TGTGCCAGCAGCCAGGGAGGACGGGCTAACTATGGCTACACCTTC. It encodes CASSQGGRANYGYTF.

In this sample, this clonotype turned up many times. The rearrangement uses TRBV20-1 and TRBJ1-2; the match to TRBD1 covers 10 bases. The V segment lost 6 bases and the J segment 4 bases; nucleotides outside the gene matches: 8. This CDR3 has 14 amino acids. Germline V gene data show CDR1 as DFQATT and CDR2 as SNEGSKA (reference sequence). The CDR3 DNA sequence: TGCAGTGCGGACCGGCGACAGGGGGCCTATGGCTACACCTTC. Translating gives CSADRRQGAYGYTF.

The chain links TRBV20-1 to TRBJ1-2; 8 positions agree with TRBD1. The length of the CDR3 is 13 residues. J was trimmed by 5 bases and V by 5 bases; bases with no gene match: 7. CDR1 and CDR2 (germline): DFQATT, SNEGSKA (reference sequence). The CDR3 protein is CSASYTGGYGYTF. In DNA form, the CDR3 reads TGCAGTGCTTCATACACAGGGGGTTATGGCTACACCTTC.